This T cell receptor (beta chain) was sequenced in a study of cytomegalovirus exposure and HLA in healthy donors (TCRdb year 2017). Context from the whole study: An earlier analysis of roughly 570 of the donors reported 276 Gb of sequence data and around 120 million unique TCR beta sequences obtained from around 190 million T cells. About 300 gigabases of sequencing data and about 92 million unique TCR sequences made up an early release that covered fewer than 650 HLA-typed donors. Among the roughly 390 genotyped donors, 75% to 90% belonged to the genetic ancestry cluster associated with self-reported Caucasian donors. The aim of the study was to test whether cataloging public T cell receptors could identify signatures of past pathogen exposure. The T cell repertoires of 700 or so subjects were profiled by immunosequencing and related to cytomegalovirus serostatus. Besides the first cohort of around 700 subjects, a separate validation cohort made up of about 120 different subjects was used. The study combined high-throughput TCR immunosequencing, statistical association of individual TCRs with disease status, and machine learning to predict cytomegalovirus infection status. A later analysis re-examined previously published TCR beta repertoires from roughly 650 donors and added high-resolution HLA genotyping to investigate patterns of TCR occurrence. Rather than using new phenotypic data, the later analysis identified candidate immune exposures from TCR beta sequences and from how often those sequences occurred across donors. To decide whether each TCR beta V gene segment behaved as functional or pseudogenic, an earlier analysis of 587 of the donors relied on high-throughput TCR beta sequencing. Donor age, sex, ethnicity and CMV serostatus were compiled together with the repertoire data. A later genetic analysis took genome-wide SNP genotypes for about three fifths of the 666 donors and used that subset as a discovery cohort. Every discovery cohort repertoire had been produced on one sequencing platform. HLA typing covered class I and class II loci at four-digit resolution. Typing coverage varied by locus: roughly 629-630 donors for A, B, C, DRB1 and DQB1; more than 500 for DQA1; 600 to 610 for DPA1; more than 450 for DPB1. A handful of DR-DQ haplotypes were handled as single units for association and clustering because linkage in the cohort was strong. Across approximately 420 genotyped donors of the cohort, an average of roughly 200,000 unique TCR beta nucleotide sequences per donor were sequenced, and 15% to 20% of those sequences were non-productive.

Concerning this clone: Its antigen is currently not known. Base qualities are not recorded, but no much larger clone differs from it by a single base.

In total, around 600 healthy bone marrow donors made up the cohort. All cohort members were sampled while nominally healthy, although unrecorded immune exposures were likely present. The donor was CMV seropositive and was included in the group of 250 to 350 seropositive cohort members. A peripheral blood sample was provided by each donor, and peripheral blood mononuclear cells were used for TCR beta sequencing. Genomic DNA was extracted from the blood cell samples with the Qiagen DNeasy Blood Extraction Kit. Library construction relied on the immunoSEQ multiplex PCR assay. A mixture of 60 forward primers for TCR Vbeta segments and 13 reverse primers for TCR Jbeta segments was used in the multiplex PCR. The CDR3 region of rearranged TCR beta genes was amplified from genomic DNA with a multiplex PCR assay. The Illumina HiSeq System was used to sequence the amplified TCR beta libraries as 87-base-pair reads. The paper's data handling went like this. In a later analysis, 70 million to 95 million unique TCR beta chains were counted across the approximately 620 repertoires, and roughly 11 million of these chains were shared by at least two donors. A nearest-neighbor algorithm error-corrected the raw reads and collapsed the reads into unique sequences, merging closely related sequences to remove PCR and sequencing errors. V, D and J gene segments were assigned by aligning CDR3 sequences to IMGT reference sequences. For a sequence to be retained, at least a six-nucleotide match to both a V gene segment and a J gene segment was required. A rearrangement counted as productive if the CDR3 had no stop codons and remained in frame with V and J, and every other rearrangement counted as non-productive. CDR3 was defined by IMGT convention, running from the second conserved V-encoded cysteine to the conserved J-encoded phenylalanine. The earlier analysis of roughly 590 of the donors excluded sequences that lacked an unambiguous match to a single V gene segment. In an earlier analysis of approximately 550 of the donors, V segments were called functional above 56.7% productive rearrangements and were called segregating when the between-donor standard deviation exceeded 5%. A statistical classification framework was built to diagnose cytomegalovirus status from the catalog of TCR beta chain sequences. In a later analysis, V and J genes were assigned by comparing TCR nucleotide sequences against IMGT/GENE-DB human TR gene sequences. Using the TCRdist pipeline, a later analysis assigned CDR3 sequences along with most-parsimonious VDJ recombination scenarios. In a later analysis, each TCR beta chain was defined by its CDR3 amino acid sequence together with its V-gene family, and reads lacking a unique V-gene family were excluded. To address suspected cross-contamination and a sequencing artifact, a later analysis removed around 600 highly shared, low-generation-probability nucleotide sequences. For each public chain, a later analysis derived a clonal expansion index from normalized ranks of inferred template counts within each repertoire. A later analysis computed generation probabilities with a VDJ recombination model fitted to out-of-frame rearrangements, and checked the results against IGoR. In a later analysis, TCR-TCR, TCR-HLA and TCR-CMV co-occurrence was scored with hypergeometric tests, and a repertoire-size bias correction was applied to TCR pairs. False discovery rates were estimated in a later analysis by permuting HLA or CMV assignments 20 times. In a later analysis, co-occurring TCRs were grouped with DBSCAN, and TCRdist sequence similarity was added when clustering was performed within HLA-allele-positive subsets. Co-occurrence clustering excluded repertoires with fewer than 30,000 or more than 120,000 public chains, plus five with anomalous nucleotide sharing. TCRdb took over this immuneACCESS table, retaining in-frame rearrangements with V and J assigned. Such tables are incomplete; in checked studies, under half of the missing clones stem from an unresolved V gene, and the remainder is unexplained. V and J calls and clone size are given by that table; D and trimming were obtained from the DNA. The sample records about 96,000 clones, 65% to 85% of which are singletons. Roughly 3% of the sample is taken by the ten largest.

Summary of the overall study and its limitations: In a later genetic analysis, a missense DCLRE1C variant was associated with V-gene and J-gene trimming of TCR beta chains, and the association was replicated in an independent cohort. A further reported finding was that TCR beta sequences accurately predicted the HLA-A and HLA-B alleles for most subjects in the first cohort. Strong co-occurrence of HLA alleles, especially DR and DQ, made assigning TCR associations to individual alleles difficult. A later analysis associated about 17,000 TCR beta sequences with specific HLA alleles at a false discovery rate of 0.05. In a later analysis, several top co-occurrence clusters were reported to appear linked to parvovirus B19, influenza, CMV and Epstein-Barr virus. This cohort had only TCR beta chains sequenced, and the lack of alpha or paired-chain data limited which features could be detected. Linkage disequilibrium might explain the correlated functional status among segregating V segments, but an unknown experimental factor could not be ruled out. The only immune exposure information available for the cohort was CMV serostatus. Across donors, most TCR sequences were observed very rarely, whereas some public TCRs were present in many individuals. In a later analysis, TCR association rates were found to vary across HLA loci, with the most associated TCRs seen for DRB1 alleles and the fewest for HLA-C alleles. Because counts were too low, roughly 16 rarely observed V segments, including chromosome 9 orphons, were left out of the earlier analysis of 587 of the donors. In a later analysis, HLA-associated TCR beta chains were found to be more clonally expanded and to have lower generation probabilities than equally common non-associated chains. The classifier was reported to diagnose cytomegalovirus status with high specificity and sensitivity in both the original and validation cohorts. In vitro tests confirmed that a few of the cytomegalovirus-associated TCR beta chains recognize cytomegalovirus antigens. Compared with the approximately 600-donor mean, donors in an Asian-associated ancestry cluster had fewer N-insertions in productive TCRs, according to a later genetic analysis. Because HLA typing was missing for some donors at each locus, association tests included only the typed subset. Broadly in line with IMGT annotations, most TCR beta V segments showed up in productive rearrangements about 90% or about 30% of the time in an earlier analysis of several hundred of the donors. Because the 87-base-pair reads could not distinguish some IMGT-functional V segments, including TRBV6-2 and TRBV6-3, those segments were excluded. A later analysis found that most CMV-associated TCR beta chains appeared HLA-restricted, with HLA associations seemingly driven largely by CMV exposure. The sequencing pipeline was judged likely to have produced a cluster of highly shared sequence variants as a technical artifact. Roughly uniform sequencing depth across donors was assumed in presence/absence analyses, although this assumption may not hold. The authors suggested that the approach could potentially be generalized to other disease states and immunological phenotypes. The study gave a list of around 170 TCR beta chains associated with cytomegalovirus.

From cysteine to phenylalanine, the CDR3 is 16 amino acids long. The only DNA kept is the CDR3, 48 bases in frame from the first base. For this chain, trimming is 5 bases at the V end and 0 bases at the J end, and the number of junction bases without a gene match is 7. CDR1 and CDR2, looked up from the germline V gene, are SGHRS and YFSETQ. The TCR comes from a female donor in good health and CMV-seropositive. Input material: PBMCs. The chain joins TRBV5-1 to TRBJ2-2; 7 bases in between match TRBD1. Here is the DNA: TGCGCCAGCAGAAAAGGCAGGGGGTCGAACACCGGGGAGCTGTTTTTT. Translated, it gives CASRKGRGSNTGELFF.